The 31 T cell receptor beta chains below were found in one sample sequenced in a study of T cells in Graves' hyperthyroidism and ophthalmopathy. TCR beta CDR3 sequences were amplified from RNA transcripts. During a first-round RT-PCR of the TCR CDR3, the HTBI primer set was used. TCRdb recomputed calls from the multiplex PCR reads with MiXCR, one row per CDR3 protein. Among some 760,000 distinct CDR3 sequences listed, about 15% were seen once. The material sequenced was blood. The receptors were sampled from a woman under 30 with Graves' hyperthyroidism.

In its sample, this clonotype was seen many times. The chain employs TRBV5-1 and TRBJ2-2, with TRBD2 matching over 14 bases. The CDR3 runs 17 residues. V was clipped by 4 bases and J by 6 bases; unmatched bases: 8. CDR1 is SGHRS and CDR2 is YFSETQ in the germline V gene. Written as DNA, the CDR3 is TGCGCCAGCAGCACAGGACTAGCGGGGGGACGACCCGGGGAGCTGTTTTTT. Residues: CASSTGLAGGRPGELFF. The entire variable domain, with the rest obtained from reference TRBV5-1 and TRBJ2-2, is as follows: KAGVTQTPRYLIKTRGQQVTLSCSPISGHRSVSWYQQTPGQGLQFLFEYFSETQRNKGNFPGRFSGRQFSNSRSEMNVSTLELGDSALYLCASSTGLAGGRPGELFFGEGSRLTVL.

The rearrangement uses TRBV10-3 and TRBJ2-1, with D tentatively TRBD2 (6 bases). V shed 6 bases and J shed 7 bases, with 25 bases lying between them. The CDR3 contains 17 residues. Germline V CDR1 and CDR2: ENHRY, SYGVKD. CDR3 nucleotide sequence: TGTGCCATCAGCGACTTTTCGGGAGTCTCCACGGCAAATGAGCAGTTCTTC. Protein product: CAISDFSGVSTANEQFF.

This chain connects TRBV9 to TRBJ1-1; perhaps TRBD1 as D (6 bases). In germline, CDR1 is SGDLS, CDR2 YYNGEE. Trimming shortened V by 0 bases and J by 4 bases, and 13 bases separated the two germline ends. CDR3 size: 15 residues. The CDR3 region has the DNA TGTGCCAGCAGCGTAGAGGGGGGAAGGCGCACTGAAGCTTTCTTT. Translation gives CASSVEGGRRTEAFF.

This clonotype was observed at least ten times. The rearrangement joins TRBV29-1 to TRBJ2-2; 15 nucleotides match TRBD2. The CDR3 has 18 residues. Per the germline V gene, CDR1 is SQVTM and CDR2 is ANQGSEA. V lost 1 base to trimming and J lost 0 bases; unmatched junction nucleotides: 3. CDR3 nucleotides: TGCAGCGTTGAAGCGGGACTAGCGGGAGGAGCGAACACCGGGGAGCTGTTTTTT. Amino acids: CSVEAGLAGGANTGELFF.

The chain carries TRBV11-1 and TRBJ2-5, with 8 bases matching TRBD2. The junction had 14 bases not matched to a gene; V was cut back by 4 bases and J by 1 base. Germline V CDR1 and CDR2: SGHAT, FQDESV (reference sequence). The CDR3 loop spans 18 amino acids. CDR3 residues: CASSSGGRAGDSQETQYF. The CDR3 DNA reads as TGTGCCAGCAGCTCAGGAGGTCGAGCGGGAGACTCCCAAGAGACCCAGTACTTC. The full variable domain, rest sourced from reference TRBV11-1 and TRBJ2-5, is EAEVAQSPRYKITEKSQAVAFWCDPISGHATLYWYRQILGQGPELLVQFQDESVVDDSQLPKDRFSAERLKGVDSTLKIQPAELGDSAMYLCASSSGGRAGDSQETQYFGPGTRLLVL.

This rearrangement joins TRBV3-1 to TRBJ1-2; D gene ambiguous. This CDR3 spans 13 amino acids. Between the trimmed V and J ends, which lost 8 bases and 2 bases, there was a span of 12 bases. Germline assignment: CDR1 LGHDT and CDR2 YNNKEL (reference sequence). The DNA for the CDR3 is TGTGCCAGCGGACCCCCCGCGAACTATGGCTACACCTTC. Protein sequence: CASGPPANYGYTF.

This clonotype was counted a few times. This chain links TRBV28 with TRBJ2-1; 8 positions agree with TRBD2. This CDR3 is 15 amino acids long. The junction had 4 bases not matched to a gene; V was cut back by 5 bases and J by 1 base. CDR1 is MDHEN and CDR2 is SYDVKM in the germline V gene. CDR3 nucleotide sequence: TGTGCCAGCAGTATAGCGGGAACGTCCTACAATGAGCAGTTCTTC. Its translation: CASSIAGTSYNEQFF.

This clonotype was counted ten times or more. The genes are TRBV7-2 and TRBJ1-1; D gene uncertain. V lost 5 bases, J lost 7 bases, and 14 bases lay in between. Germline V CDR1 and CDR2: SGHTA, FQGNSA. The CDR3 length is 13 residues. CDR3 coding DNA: TGTGCCAGCAGCCCCCGGAGCCTCGGTGAAGCTTTCTTT. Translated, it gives CASSPRSLGEAFF.

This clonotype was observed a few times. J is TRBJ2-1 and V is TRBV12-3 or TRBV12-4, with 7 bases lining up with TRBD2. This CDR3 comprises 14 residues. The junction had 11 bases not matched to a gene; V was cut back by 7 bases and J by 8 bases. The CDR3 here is CASTPGGGNYEQFF. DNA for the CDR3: TGTGCCAGCACCCCCGGCGGGGGTAACTATGAGCAGTTCTTC.

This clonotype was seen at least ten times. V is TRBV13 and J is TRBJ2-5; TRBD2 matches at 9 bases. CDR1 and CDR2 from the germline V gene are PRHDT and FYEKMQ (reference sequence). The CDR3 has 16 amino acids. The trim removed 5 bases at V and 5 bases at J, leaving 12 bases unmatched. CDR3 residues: CASSPGLAGGPETQYF. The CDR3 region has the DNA TGTGCCAGCAGCCCCGGTCTTGCGGGAGGGCCTGAGACCCAGTACTTC.

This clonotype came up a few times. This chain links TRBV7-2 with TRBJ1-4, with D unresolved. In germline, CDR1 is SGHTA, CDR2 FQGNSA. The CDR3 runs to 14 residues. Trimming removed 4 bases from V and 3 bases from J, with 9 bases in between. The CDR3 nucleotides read TGTGCCAGCAGCTCGGGCCGCGCTAATGAAAAACTGTTTTTT. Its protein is CASSSGRANEKLFF.

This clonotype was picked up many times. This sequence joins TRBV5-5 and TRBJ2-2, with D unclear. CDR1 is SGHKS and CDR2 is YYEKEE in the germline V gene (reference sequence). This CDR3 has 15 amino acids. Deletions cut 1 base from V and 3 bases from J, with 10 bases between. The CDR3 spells CASSLSIGYTGELFF. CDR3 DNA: TGTGCCAGCAGCTTGTCTATAGGTTACACCGGGGAGCTGTTTTTT. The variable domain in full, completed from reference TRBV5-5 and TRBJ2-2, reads DAGVTQSPTHLIKTRGQQVTLRCSPISGHKSVSWYQQVLGQGPQFIFQYYEKEERGRGNFPDRFSARQFPNYSSELNVNALLLGDSALYLCASSLSIGYTGELFFGEGSRLTVL.

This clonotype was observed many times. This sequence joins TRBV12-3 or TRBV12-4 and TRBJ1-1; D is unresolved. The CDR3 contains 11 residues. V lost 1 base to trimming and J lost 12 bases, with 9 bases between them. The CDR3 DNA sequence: TGTGCCAGCAGTTTAGGGACCACGACTTTCTTT. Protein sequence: CASSLGTTTFF.

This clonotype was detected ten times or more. In DNA, the CDR3 is TGTGCCAGCAGTTACGTGGAGGGGCAAGCACCATTCTTT. Translation: CASSYVEGQAPFF. The chain links TRBV6-1 to TRBJ1-1; tentative D call: TRBD1 (5 bases). Trimming stripped 5 bases from V and 14 bases from J, with 21 bases between. CDR1 MNHNS and CDR2 SASEGT come from the germline V gene. This CDR3 is built from 13 residues.

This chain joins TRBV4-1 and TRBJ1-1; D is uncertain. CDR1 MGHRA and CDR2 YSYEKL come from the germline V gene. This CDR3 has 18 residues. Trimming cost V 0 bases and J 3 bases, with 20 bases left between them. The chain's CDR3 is CASSQESRVSLGDTEAFF. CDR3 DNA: TGCGCCAGCAGCCAAGAAAGCCGGGTCTCACTCGGAGACACTGAAGCTTTCTTT.

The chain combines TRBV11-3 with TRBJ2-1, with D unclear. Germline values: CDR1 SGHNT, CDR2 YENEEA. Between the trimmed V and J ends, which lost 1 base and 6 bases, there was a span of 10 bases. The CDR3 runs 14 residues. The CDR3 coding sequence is TGTGCCAGCAGCTTAGTATCGCCTAGCAATGAGCAGTTCTTC. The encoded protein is CASSLVSPSNEQFF.

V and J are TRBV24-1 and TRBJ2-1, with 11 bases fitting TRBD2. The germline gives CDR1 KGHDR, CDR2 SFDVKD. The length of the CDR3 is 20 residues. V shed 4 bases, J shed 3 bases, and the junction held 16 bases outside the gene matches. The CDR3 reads CATSDTLAGALRSGYNEQFF. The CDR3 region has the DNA TGTGCCACCAGTGACACACTAGCGGGGGCCCTCCGCTCTGGCTACAATGAGCAGTTCTTC.

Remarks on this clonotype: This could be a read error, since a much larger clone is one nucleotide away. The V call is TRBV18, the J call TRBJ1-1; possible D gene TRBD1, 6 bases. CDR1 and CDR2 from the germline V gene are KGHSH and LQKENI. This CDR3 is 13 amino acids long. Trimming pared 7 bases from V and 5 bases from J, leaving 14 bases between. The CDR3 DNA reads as TGTGCCAGCTTACAGGGTAGGCTTACTGAAGCTTTCTTT. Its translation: CASLQGRLTEAFF.

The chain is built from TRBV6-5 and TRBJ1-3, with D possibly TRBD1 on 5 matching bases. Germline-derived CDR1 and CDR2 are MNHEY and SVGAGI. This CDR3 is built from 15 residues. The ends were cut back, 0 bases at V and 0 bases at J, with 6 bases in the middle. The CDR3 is CASSYSDSSGNTIYF. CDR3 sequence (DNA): TGTGCCAGCAGTTACTCCGACAGCTCTGGAAACACCATATATTTT.

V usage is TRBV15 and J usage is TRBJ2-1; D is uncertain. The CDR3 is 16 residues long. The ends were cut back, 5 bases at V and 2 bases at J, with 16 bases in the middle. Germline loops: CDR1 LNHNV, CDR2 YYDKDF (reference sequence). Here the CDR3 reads CATSPLLSSPYNEQFF. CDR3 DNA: TGTGCCACCAGCCCCTTGCTATCCAGTCCCTACAATGAGCAGTTCTTC.

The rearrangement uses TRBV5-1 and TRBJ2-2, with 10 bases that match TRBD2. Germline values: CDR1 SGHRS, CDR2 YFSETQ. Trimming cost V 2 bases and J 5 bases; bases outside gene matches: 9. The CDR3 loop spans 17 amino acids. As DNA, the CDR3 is TGCGCCAGCAGCTTACCGGGACTAGCGAGCGGGACCGGGGAGCTGTTTTTT. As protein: CASSLPGLASGTGELFF. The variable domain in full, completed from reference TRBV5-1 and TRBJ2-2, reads KAGVTQTPRYLIKTRGQQVTLSCSPISGHRSVSWYQQTPGQGLQFLFEYFSETQRNKGNFPGRFSGRQFSNSRSEMNVSTLELGDSALYLCASSLPGLASGTGELFFGEGSRLTVL.

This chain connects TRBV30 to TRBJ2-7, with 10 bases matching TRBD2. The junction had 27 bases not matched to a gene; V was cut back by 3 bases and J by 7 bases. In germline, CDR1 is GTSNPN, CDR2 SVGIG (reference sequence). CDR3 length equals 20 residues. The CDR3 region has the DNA TGTGCCTGGAGAAGCGATACCCTACGTGAAGCGGGAGGGCGAAAGAAGGAGCAGTACTTC. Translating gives CAWRSDTLREAGGRKKEQYF.

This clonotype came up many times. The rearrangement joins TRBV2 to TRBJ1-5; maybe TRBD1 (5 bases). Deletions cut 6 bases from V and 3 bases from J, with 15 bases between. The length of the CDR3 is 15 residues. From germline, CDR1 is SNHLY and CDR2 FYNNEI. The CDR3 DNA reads TGTGCCAGCAGCACATCCAGGGCGGCCAATCAGCCCCAGCATTTT. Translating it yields CASSTSRAANQPQHF.

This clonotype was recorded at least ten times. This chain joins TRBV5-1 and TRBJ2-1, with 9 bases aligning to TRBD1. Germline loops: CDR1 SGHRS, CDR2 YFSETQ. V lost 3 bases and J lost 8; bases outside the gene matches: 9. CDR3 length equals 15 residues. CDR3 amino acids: CASSSRDRDPDEQFF. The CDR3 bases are TGCGCCAGCAGCTCCCGGGACAGGGATCCCGATGAGCAGTTCTTC.

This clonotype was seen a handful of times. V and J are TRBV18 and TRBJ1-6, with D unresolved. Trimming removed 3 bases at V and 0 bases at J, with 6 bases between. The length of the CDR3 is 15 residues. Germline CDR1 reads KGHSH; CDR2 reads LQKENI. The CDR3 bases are TGTGCCAGCTCACCGGAGGGCTCCTATAATTCACCCCTCCACTTT. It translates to CASSPEGSYNSPLHF. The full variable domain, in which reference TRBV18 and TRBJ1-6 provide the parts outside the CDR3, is NAGVMQNPRHLVRRRGQEARLRCSPMKGHSHVYWYRQLPEEGLKFMVYLQKENIIDESGMPKERFSAEFPKEGPSILRIQQVVRGDSAAYFCASSPEGSYNSPLHFGNGTRLTVT.

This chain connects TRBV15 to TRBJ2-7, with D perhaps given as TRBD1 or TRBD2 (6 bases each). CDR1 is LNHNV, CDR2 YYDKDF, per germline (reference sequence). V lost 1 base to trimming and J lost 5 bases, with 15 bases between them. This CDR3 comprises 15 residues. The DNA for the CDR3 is TGTGCCACCAGCAGAGTACTGGGGGGCGCGGACGAGCAGTACTTC. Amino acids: CATSRVLGGADEQYF.

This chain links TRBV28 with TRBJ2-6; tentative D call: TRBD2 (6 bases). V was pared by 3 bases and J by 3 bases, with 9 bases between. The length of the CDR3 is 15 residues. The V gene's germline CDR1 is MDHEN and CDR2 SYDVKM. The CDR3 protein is CASSFGGVGANVLTF. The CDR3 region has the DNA TGTGCCAGCAGTTTTGGCGGGGTTGGGGCCAACGTCCTGACTTTC.

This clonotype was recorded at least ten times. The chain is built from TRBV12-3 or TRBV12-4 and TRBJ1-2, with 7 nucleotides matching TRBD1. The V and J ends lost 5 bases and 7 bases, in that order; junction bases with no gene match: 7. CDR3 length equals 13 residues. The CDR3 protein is CASSLGTVGGYTF. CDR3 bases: TGTGCCAGCAGTCTGGGGACAGTTGGTGGCTACACCTTC.

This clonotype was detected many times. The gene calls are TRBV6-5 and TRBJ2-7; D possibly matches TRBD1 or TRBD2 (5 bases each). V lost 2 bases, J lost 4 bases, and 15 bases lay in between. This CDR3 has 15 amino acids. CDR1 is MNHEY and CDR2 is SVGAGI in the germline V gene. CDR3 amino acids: CASSYGSDRPYEQYF. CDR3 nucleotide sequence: TGTGCCAGCAGTTACGGGAGTGACAGACCATACGAGCAGTACTTC.

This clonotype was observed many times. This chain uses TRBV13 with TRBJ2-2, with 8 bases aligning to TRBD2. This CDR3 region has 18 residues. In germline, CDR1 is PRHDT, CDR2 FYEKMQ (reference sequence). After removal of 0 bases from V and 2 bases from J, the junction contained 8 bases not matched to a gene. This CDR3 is CASSLGRRAGANTGELFF. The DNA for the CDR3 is TGTGCCAGCAGCTTAGGGCGACGAGCGGGAGCTAACACCGGGGAGCTGTTTTTT.

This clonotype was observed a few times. CDR3 in amino acids: CAWSREGGFGAYEQYF. For the CDR3, the DNA is TGTGCCTGGAGTAGGGAAGGGGGATTCGGGGCCTACGAGCAGTACTTC. The rearrangement links TRBV30 to TRBJ2-7; weak D call: TRBD1 (6 bases). CDR1 GTSNPN and CDR2 SVGIG come from the germline V gene (reference sequence). V lost 2 bases and J lost 2, with 19 bases in between. This CDR3 is 16 amino acids long.